This TCR beta chain was obtained from a study of T cell responses to AZD1222 COVID-19 vaccine. The count of this clone is one. Germline CDR1 reads SQVTM; CDR2 reads ANQGSEA. The trim removed 4 bases at V and 3 bases at J, leaving 1 base unmatched. There are 13 residues in the CDR3. The table came from immunoSEQ multiplex PCR; TCRdb's copy has only in-frame clones and leaves some out. The table lists about 140,000 clones, about 93% of them singletons. This TCR was recovered from an adult in good health. Source: peripheral blood, taken on day 0 of AZD1222 vaccination. This chain uses TRBV29-1 with TRBJ2-2, with 8 nucleotides matching TRBD2. CDR3 nucleotide sequence: TGCAGCGTTGCGGGGGGGGACACCGGGGAGCTGTTTTTT. Translation: CSVAGGDTGELFF.